This T cell receptor beta chain was identified during a study of cytomegalovirus exposure and HLA in healthy donors. Study details: For the 300 to 450 genotyped donors, 80% to 90% fell within the Caucasian-associated ancestry cluster. Study-level findings and limits: Some V segments, including TRBV6-2 and TRBV6-3, were excluded as indistinguishable. In a later analysis, a missense DCLRE1C variant was linked to TCR beta V- and J-gene trimming.

Deletions cut 3 bases from V and 7 bases from J, with 15 bases between. CDR3 length equals 14 residues. The germline gives CDR1 SGHTA, CDR2 FQGNSA. This clone was picked up one time. What it binds is unknown. PCR was performed using 60 Vbeta and 13 Jbeta primers. Assay: immunoSEQ multiplex PCR; the TCRdb copy retains only in-frame clones and omits some. The table lists around 110,000 clones, roughly 82% of them singletons, with approximately 1.5% in the top ten. Though probably carrying unrecorded immune exposures, donors were nominally healthy at sampling. V usage is TRBV7-2 and J usage is TRBJ1-1, with D possibly matching TRBD1 (5 bases). This TCR came from a man in his fifties in good health and CMV-seronegative. Source material: PBMCs. The CDR3 here is CASSFFHPGGEAFF. In DNA form, the CDR3 reads TGTGCCAGCAGCTTTTTTCACCCCGGGGGTGAAGCTTTCTTT. Variable domain in full (rest from reference TRBV7-2 and TRBJ1-1): GAGVSQSPSNKVTEKGKDVELRCDPISGHTALYWYRQSLGQGLEFLIYFQGNSAPDKSGLPSDRFSAERTGGSVSTLTIQRTQQEDSAVYLCASSFFHPGGEAFFGQGTRLTVV.